The clone carrying this TCR beta chain was seen only a few times. The PCR was carried out with 60 Vbeta primers and 13 Jbeta primers. The assay was immunoSEQ multiplex PCR, and TCRdb's table has in-frame clones only and misses some. Of under 250,000 clones in the sample, over 75% were seen once. V lost 6 bases and J lost 2; bases outside the gene matches: 9. CDR1 is MNHNY and CDR2 is SVGAGI in the germline V gene (reference sequence). CDR3 length equals 16 residues. The sample is drawn from a study of cytomegalovirus exposure and HLA in healthy donors. This TCR was sampled from a woman in her fifties or sixties in good health and CMV-seronegative. Sample: PBMCs. J is TRBJ1-4 and V is TRBV6-6, with 7 bases matching TRBD1. The CDR3, as DNA: TGTGCCAGCAGCTATCCAGGGGGAAGTACTAATGAAAAACTGTTTTTT. Protein: CASSYPGGSTNEKLFF.